This T cell receptor beta chain was sequenced in a study of blood T cell repertoires in COVID-19. Study-level information: The cDNA or gDNA used as material had been derived from T cells, B-cell-depleted T cells, or PBMCs.

The V gene lost 0 bases and the J gene lost 3 bases, with 15 bases spanning the gap. The CDR3 runs 15 residues. The V gene's germline CDR1 is SQVTM and CDR2 ANQGSEA. Per the original methods: Estimation of nucleated cell counts relied on the amplification of reference gene primers. Using immunoSEQ multiplex PCR, the repertoire was profiled, and TCRdb retains in-frame clones only, with some absent. Clone size and the V and J calls come from that table; the DNA yielded D and trimming. The sample holds over 70,000 clones; 90% are singletons and the top ten take 6.5% to 8.5%. Seattle researchers signed up patients amid active infection and tracked them longitudinally.

This TCR derives from a man younger than 35 with COVID-19, enrolled during active disease. The source material was peripheral blood. This chain joins TRBV29-1 and TRBJ2-7, with TRBD1 as a possible D gene (6 bases). Here the CDR3 reads CSVEDPQGPSYEQYF. In nucleotides, the CDR3 is TGCAGCGTTGAAGATCCCCAGGGGCCCAGCTACGAGCAGTACTTC.